This TCR beta chain was sequenced for a study of cytomegalovirus exposure and HLA in healthy donors. About the study: Unique TCRs numbering roughly 85 million, obtained from HLA-typed donors, made up an early data release.

CDR3 length: 12 residues. The V segment lost 4 bases and the J segment 5 bases; nucleotides outside the gene matches: 2. Germline V gene data show CDR1 as SGHNT and CDR2 as YYREEE (reference sequence). With 60 Vbeta and 13 Jbeta primers, the PCR was carried out. Here immunoSEQ multiplex PCR was the method, and the copy in TCRdb shows in-frame clones only, minus some. Here the sample spans 90,000 to 140,000 clones, around 80% being singletons. The chain couples TRBV5-4 to TRBJ1-1; 7 nucleotides match TRBD1. The TCR sequence derives from a male donor in good health and CMV-seronegative. Sequenced input: PBMCs. The CDR3 loop reads CASSAGGTEAFF. CDR3 nucleotide sequence: TGTGCCAGCAGCGCAGGGGGGACTGAAGCTTTCTTT. Based on the CDR3 plus reference TRBV5-4 and TRBJ1-1, the full variable domain is ETGVTQSPTHLIKTRGQQVTLRCSSQSGHNTVSWYQQALGQGPQFIFQYYREEENGRGNFPPRFSGLQFPNYSSELNVNALELDDSALYLCASSAGGTEAFFGQGTRLTVV.